This T cell receptor (beta chain) was identified in a study of cytomegalovirus exposure and HLA in healthy donors. Regarding the study as a whole: For most TCR beta V segments, an earlier analysis put the productive rate at about 87% or about 30% of the time. Later analysis identified several of the most significant clusters that appeared linked to common viral pathogens. A later analysis found most CMV-associated TCR beta chains apparently HLA-restricted.

For this clone: Its target is not known.

13 Jbeta primers and 60 Vbeta primers were used for the PCR. Clones were read by immunoSEQ multiplex PCR, and TCRdb kept only the in-frame ones, dropping some. The top ten clones hold roughly 1.2% of a sample with 90,000 to 140,000 clones, under 85% of them seen once. The CDR3 extends over 15 amino acids. The germline gives CDR1 SEHNR, CDR2 FQNEAQ (reference sequence). V trimming: 5 bases; J trimming: 4 bases; junction bases outside the gene matches: 9. Sequenced sample: PBMCs. V gene TRBV7-9 combines with J gene TRBJ1-1; 8 bases match TRBD1. The clonotype was recovered from a middle-aged man in good health and CMV-seronegative. CDR3 DNA sequence: TGTGCCAGCAGCACCGGACAGGGATCCATCACTGAAGCTTTCTTT. Translated, it gives CASSTGQGSITEAFF.